Reported below is one T cell receptor (beta chain). The target antigen is unknown. The sample comes from a study of cytomegalovirus exposure and HLA in healthy donors. Looking at the study overall: The 120 validation repertoires and the approximately 700 first-cohort repertoires shared a platform, a later analysis reported. Study results and caveats: Most sequenced TCRs were rare (though some public TCRs occurred in many donors). The tendency of first-cohort TCR clusters to co-occur in the 130 or so validation repertoires was identified by a subsequent analysis.

V shed 2 bases and J shed 0 bases, with 14 bases lying between them. CDR1 GTSNPN and CDR2 SVGIG come from the germline V gene (reference sequence). The CDR3 is 17 residues long. The donors were part of the validation cohort of 120 subjects. That cohort was separate from the first cohort, which comprised fewer than 800 subjects. Sequencing used immunoSEQ multiplex PCR; TCRdb keeps in-frame clones, though not all of them. Of under 250,000 clones listed, 80% to 85% are singletons. The clonotype comes from a woman in her twenties or thirties in good health and CMV-seronegative. Material: PBMCs. The chain uses TRBV30 and TRBJ1-6; D unclear. The CDR3 nucleotides are TGTGCCTGGAGTTTTACCCGCCTAAGCTCCTATAATTCACCCCTCCACTTT. Residues: CAWSFTRLSSYNSPLHF.